This T cell receptor beta chain was documented in a study of T cell responses to AZD1222 COVID-19 vaccine (dated by TCRdb to the early 2020s). At the level of the whole study: AZD1222 recipients given second doses at about 4 weeks or at about 12 weeks were pooled, since spike-specific TCR depth and breadth were not found to differ between the two schedules. TCR sequencing covered roughly 230 trial participants: 207 given two doses of AZD1222 and approximately 26 given two doses of MenACWY control vaccine. Trial participants were enrolled by age into 18-55, 56-69 and 70-plus year subgroups, with approximately 150, 28 and 58 TCR-sequenced participants respectively. Paper-wide results and their limitations: Conclusions about previously exposed vaccinees are limited, since just 6 or 7 AZD1222 recipients were seropositive for SARS-CoV-2 at baseline. The whole spike protein was spanned by vaccine-associated CD4 TCRs, and dominant responses were seen in regions 160-218 and 743-854. In the small 56-69-year group, the increase in depth fell short of significance, most likely because of low power. Because no day 14 peak-response samples were available, the repertoires could be characterized only after the peak T cell response. Participants were mostly white British, with more females than males. The authors suggested clonal diversity may have been underestimated. Reportedly, close to half of the unique spike-specific TCRs recognized epitopes lying outside the regions that are mutated in the B.1.351 and B.1.1.7 variants. After two AZD1222 doses, both the breadth and the depth of spike-specific TCRs were significantly higher than at day 0 and than in MenACWY recipients.

Reading from cysteine to phenylalanine, the CDR3 counts 15 amino acids. Only the CDR3 part of the read is kept: 45 bases, read in frame from the first base. The V end gives up 4 bases and the J end 2 bases, leaving 7 bases in the junction not matched to a gene. CDR1 and CDR2 were assigned from the germline V gene as KGHSH and LQKENI. In the paper's terms, the time point label means: baseline before first vaccination. Samples from vaccinated people were obtained from the UK trials COV001 and COV002, which included a single-blind randomized controlled phase 2/3 trial of AZD1222 (ChAdOx1 nCoV-19) in healthy adults. Trial participant PBMC samples were collected at day 0 and day 28 after the second dose for TCRbeta chain sequencing. The CDR3 regions of human TCRbeta chains were analyzed by immunosequencing. In the authors' own workflow: Repertoire TCRs were matched against a reference library of SARS-CoV-2-specific TCRs generated with the MIRA antigen-specificity platform. Breadth was defined as the fraction of unique TCRs that were SARS-CoV-2-associated, and depth was defined as the fraction of total T cells that were SARS-CoV-2-associated. Using the MIRA data, each spike-specific TCR was assigned both to the spike region to which the TCR was reactive and to a CD4 or CD8 class. Log10-transformed breadth and depth values were compared by one-way ANOVA with Sidak's multiple comparisons tests. Not all clones reach the TCRdb copy of this immuneACCESS table, which keeps in-frame sequences only. Checked studies attribute under half of the gap to unresolved V genes and leave the rest unexplained. D and trimming come from the DNA, and the V and J calls and clone size come from that table. Present in this sample are 110,000 to 150,000 clones, 90% to 95% of which were seen just once. The ten top clones hold 7.5% to 9.5% of the sample.

In regard to this clone: Its antigen remains undetermined. Base-call qualities are not available, and no considerably larger clone is one nucleotide away.

The sequence came from an adult in good health. Here the sequenced sample was peripheral blood, taken on day 0 of AZD1222 vaccination. The receptor chain draws on TRBV18 and TRBJ2-7, and TRBD1 matches 8 of the central bases. The CDR3 here reads CASSLGQGRTYEQYF. The bases read TGTGCCAGCTCACTCGGACAGGGCCGAACCTACGAGCAGTACTTC.